This T cell receptor (beta chain) came from a study of T-cell reconstitution after alpha-beta-depleted transplantation in children. Unique molecular identifiers were built into the TCRbeta library. A single record per CDR3 protein comes from TCRdb applying MiXCR to the PCR reads. This table has more than 500,000 distinct CDR3 sequences, about an eighth appearing once. Germline V lookup: CDR1 SGHKS, CDR2 YYEKEE (reference sequence). The CDR3 runs to 13 residues. Trimming took 1 base from V and 0 from J, leaving 1 base between them. Findings and caveats of the study: Alpha-beta T cells present about two months after transplant were reported to originate from several hundred expanded graft clones.

This clonotype was recorded at least ten times. What it binds is unknown. The chain carries TRBV5-5 and TRBJ2-2; D remains ambiguous. This TCR was sampled from a female patient between 2 and 15 years old who had a stem cell transplant for aplastic anemia, so the T cells may come from the graft donor. The sample was PBMCs, mostly from graft donor cells, taken 180 days after TCRalphabeta/CD19-depleted stem cell transplant. CDR3 sequence: CASSLPNTGELFF. Written as DNA, the CDR3 is TGTGCCAGCAGCTTGCCGAACACCGGGGAGCTGTTTTTT.